This T cell receptor beta chain comes out of a study of PD-1 blockade in classical Hodgkin lymphoma. The time point denotes: cycle 4 day 1 (C4D1), after less than 7 weeks of nivolumab. Every patient experienced relapse after autologous stem cell transplantation, and brentuximab vedotin exposure varied. Overall study findings and caveats: The diversity seen at baseline in complete responders resembled that of newly diagnosed patients. What caused the repertoire differences, perhaps disease activity or prior therapy, remains undefined.

TCRdb keeps only in-frame clones here, not all; method: immunoSEQ multiplex PCR. The data show 25,000 to 30,000 clones, with roughly 75% seen just once and about 16% held by the top ten. CDR1 is LNHDA, CDR2 SQIVND, per germline (reference sequence). This CDR3 has 14 amino acids. Trimming took 8 bases from V and 3 from J, leaving 16 bases between them. In the case of this clone: Its antigen is not known.

This chain joins TRBV19 and TRBJ2-5, with D uncertain. The sequence was obtained from a human donor with classical Hodgkin lymphoma. The starting material was peripheral blood mononuclear cells (PBMCs), obtained before the fourth cycle of nivolumab. CDR3 DNA: TGTGCCAGTTCGAGTAGGTGGGGTGAAGAGACCCAGTACTTC. This translates into CASSSRWGEETQYF. Based on the CDR3 plus reference TRBV19 and TRBJ2-5, the full variable domain is DGGITQSPKYLFRKEGQNVTLSCEQNLNHDAMYWYRQDPGQGLRLIYYSQIVNDFQKGDIAEGYSVSREKKESFPLTVTSAQKNPTAFYLCASSSRWGEETQYFGPGTRLLVL.